The rows below give T cell receptor beta chains drawn from one sample of a study of post-analysis software for immune sequencing data. TCRdb reprocessed the PCR reads with MiXCR, giving one entry per CDR3 protein. The sample yields under 200,000 distinct CDR3 sequences, 25% to 35% seen once. Sample: blood. The source is a girl aged 2-17 years with multiple sclerosis. Both conserved end residues are part of each CDR3. Fields, in order: V gene, clone size, D gene, J gene, CDR3 DNA, CDR3 protein. The D gene is left open where the match is weak. Size values are once, few and many counts, or a class for expanded clones, and some rows have none.

v_call: TRBV6-2/TRBV6-3
clone_size: NA
d_call: NA
j_call: TRBJ1-5
cdr3_nt: TGTGCCAGCCAAGGACGGACTAGCAATCAGCCCCAGCATTTT
cdr3_aa: CASQGRTSNQPQHF

v_call: TRBV28
clone_size: few
d_call: NA
j_call: TRBJ1-1
cdr3_nt: TGTGCCAGCAGGTTGAATCTGGGAGCTTTCTTT
cdr3_aa: CASRLNLGAFF

v_call: TRBV5-1
clone_size: few
d_call: NA
j_call: TRBJ2-2
cdr3_nt: TGCGCCAGCAGCTTGAACAGGGAGTCAAACACCGGGGAGCTGTTTTTT
cdr3_aa: CASSLNRESNTGELFF

v_call: TRBV27
clone_size: many
d_call: NA
j_call: TRBJ2-5
cdr3_nt: TGTGCCAGCAGTTTCGAGGAGACCCAGTACTTC
cdr3_aa: CASSFEETQYF

v_call: TRBV12-3/TRBV12-4
clone_size: many
d_call: NA
j_call: TRBJ1-2
cdr3_nt: TGTGCCAGCAGTTCCGTTAACAGGGCGTCGGGCTATGGCTACACCTTC
cdr3_aa: CASSSVNRASGYGYTF

v_call: TRBV20-1
clone_size: NA
d_call: NA
j_call: TRBJ2-3
cdr3_nt: TGCAGTGCGACTCTGTCGGATCCAGATACGCAGTATTTT
cdr3_aa: CSATLSDPDTQYF

v_call: TRBV3-1
clone_size: NA
d_call: NA
j_call: TRBJ1-6
cdr3_nt: TGTGCCAGCAGCCTAACAGGAGGGAATTCACCCCTCCACTTT
cdr3_aa: CASSLTGGNSPLHF

v_call: TRBV5-5
clone_size: few
d_call: TRBD2
j_call: TRBJ2-5
cdr3_nt: TGTGCCAGCAGCTTGGGGCCGGGGGGTGGTGAAGAGACCCAGTACTTC
cdr3_aa: CASSLGPGGGEETQYF

v_call: TRBV5-5
clone_size: many
d_call: NA
j_call: TRBJ2-5
cdr3_nt: TGTGCCAGCAGCCGACAGCTTGCAGGAGAGACCCAGTACTTC
cdr3_aa: CASSRQLAGETQYF

v_call: TRBV7-9
clone_size: many
d_call: NA
j_call: TRBJ2-3
cdr3_nt: TGTGCCAGCAGCTTAGTGCGGGGAATCGGCACAGATACGCAGTATTTT
cdr3_aa: CASSLVRGIGTDTQYF

v_call: TRBV7-9
clone_size: few
d_call: TRBD2
j_call: TRBJ2-7
cdr3_nt: TGTGCCAGCAGCCCTAGGGGGCCGGGACTAGCGGGAGGAAATTACGAGCAGTACTTC
cdr3_aa: CASSPRGPGLAGGNYEQYF

v_call: TRBV5-5
clone_size: NA
d_call: TRBD2
j_call: TRBJ2-7
cdr3_nt: TGTGCCAGCAGCTTTGCGTCGGGACTAGGGATCGAGCAGTACTTC
cdr3_aa: CASSFASGLGIEQYF

v_call: TRBV21-1
clone_size: few
d_call: NA
j_call: TRBJ2-5
cdr3_nt: TGTGCCAGCAGCAAAGGGGGGACAGGGGCGTACGGCGACCAAGAGAATCGAAGGGCCCAGTACTTC
cdr3_aa: CASSKGGTGAYGDQENRRAQYF

v_call: TRBV11-2
clone_size: NA
d_call: TRBD1
j_call: TRBJ1-2
cdr3_nt: TGTGCCAGCCGACACCCGGGCAGGGGGCGAGCTAACTATGGCTACACCTTC
cdr3_aa: CASRHPGRGRANYGYTF

v_call: TRBV2
clone_size: many
d_call: NA
j_call: TRBJ2-7
cdr3_nt: TGTGCCAGCAATCTGGGTGGGGATTTCTACGAGCAGTACTTC
cdr3_aa: CASNLGGDFYEQYF